The rows below give T cell receptor beta chains drawn from one sample of a study of CD8 T cells in ankylosing spondylitis. TCRdb passed the 5' RACE reads through MiXCR, listing each CDR3 protein once. The sample has 450,000 to 550,000 distinct CDR3 sequences, approximately 5% seen once. Sequenced material: blood, either unsorted or a sorted T cell fraction (not recorded which). The receptors were gathered from a male donor with ankylosing spondylitis. The conserved cysteine and the conserved F or W are not part of the CDR3 here.

v_call | cdr3_aa
TRBV5-1 | ASSLRDTRNNEQF
TRBV2 | ASSAGTSLEQY
TRBV5-1 | ASSFGDRPTQATQY
TRBV4-3 | ASSQVAGPPDTQY
TRBV20-1 | SASRETNEKLF
TRBV20-1 | SASRDAYNEQF
TRBV12-3/TRBV12-4 | ASSLGRGCT
TRBV7-3 | ASSLFIAGATPSYEQY
TRBV27 | ASSLLERASYNEQF
TRBV6-2/TRBV6-3 | ASSWEADRGDKNTEAF
TRBV2 | ASNRLASTDTQY
TRBV24-1 | ATSEARDTNNYGYT
TRBV20-1 | SASYGVSEKLF
TRBV25-1 | ASSEAGRNEQY
TRBV12-3/TRBV12-4 | ASSSFGTGAYEQY
TRBV7-9 | ASSARGTGNTIY
TRBV24-1 | ATSDWKSNYGYT
TRBV7-2 | ASSTRQGADFSQY
TRBV27 | ASSYRGRGELF
TRBV20-1 | SARDYAGGPADEQF
TRBV6-5 | ASSSKGQFSYEQY
TRBV24-1 | ATGGVTGHGSYEQY
TRBV6-2/TRBV6-3 | ASSSDGRSYEEQY